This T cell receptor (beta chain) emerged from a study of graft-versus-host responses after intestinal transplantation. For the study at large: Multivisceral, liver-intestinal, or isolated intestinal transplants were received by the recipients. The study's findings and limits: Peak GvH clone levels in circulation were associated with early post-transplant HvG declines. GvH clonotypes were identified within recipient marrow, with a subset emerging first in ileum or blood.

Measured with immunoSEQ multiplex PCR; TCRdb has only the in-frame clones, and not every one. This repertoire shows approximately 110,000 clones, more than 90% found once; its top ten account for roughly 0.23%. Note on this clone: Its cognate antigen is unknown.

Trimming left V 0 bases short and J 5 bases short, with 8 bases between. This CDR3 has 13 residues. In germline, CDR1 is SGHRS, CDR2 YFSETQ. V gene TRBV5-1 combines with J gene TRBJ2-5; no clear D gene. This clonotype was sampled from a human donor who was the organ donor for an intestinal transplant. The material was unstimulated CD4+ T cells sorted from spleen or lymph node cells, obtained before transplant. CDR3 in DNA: TGCGCCAGCAGCTTGGCCGGCCGGGAGACCCAGTACTTC. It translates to CASSLAGRETQYF.